These T cell receptor beta chains were read from a single sample in a study of blood T cell repertoires in COVID-19. The protocol was immunoSEQ multiplex PCR, while the TCRdb copy is restricted to in-frame clones and leaves out a portion. The sample has 110,000 to 150,000 clones; around 76% are singletons. The source material was peripheral blood. These receptors all come from a man aged 60 to 69 with acute or convalescent COVID-19. CDR3s include the opening cysteine and the closing phenylalanine or tryptophan. The D gene is left open where the match is weak. Clone size, where shown, is once, few, many, or a class for clones that have expanded.

CDR3,DNA,size,V,length,D,J
CASSGAVIGEQFF,TGCGCCAGCAGCGGCGCGGTAATCGGGGAGCAGTTCTTC,.,TRBV10-1,13,.,TRBJ2-1
CASSLWQNRSPLHF,TGTGCCAGCAGTTTGTGGCAGAACAGATCACCCCTCCACTTT,many,TRBV28,14,.,TRBJ1-6
CASSYSRTPGGEKLFF,TGTGCCAGCAGTTACTCGAGGACTCCCGGAGGGGAAAAACTGTTTTTT,once,TRBV6-5,16,.,TRBJ1-4
CASSEPTGRLLGYTF,TGTGCCAGCAGTGAACCGACAGGGAGATTACTTGGCTACACCTTC,.,TRBV6-1,15,TRBD1,TRBJ1-2
CASSPLAGDVPHEQYF,TGTGCCAGCTCACCACTAGCGGGAGATGTGCCCCACGAGCAGTACTTC,.,TRBV18,16,TRBD2,TRBJ2-7
CAGTGGSSGYTF,TGTGCCGGGACAGGGGGCTCGAGTGGCTACACCTTC,.,TRBV2,12,TRBD1,TRBJ1-2
CASSPTQEPTYEQYF,TGTGCCAGCAGCCCAACACAGGAGCCTACCTACGAGCAGTACTTC,.,TRBV9,15,.,TRBJ2-7
CASSSSANTGELFF,TGTGCCAGCAGTTCAAGCGCGAACACCGGGGAGCTGTTTTTT,.,TRBV6-5,14,.,TRBJ2-2
CASSSLTLGGTQYF,TGTGCCAGCAGCTCCCTGACACTGGGAGGGACCCAGTACTTC,.,TRBV7-7,14,.,TRBJ2-5
CASSFTSWVGTDTQYF,TGCGCCAGCAGCTTTACTAGTTGGGTAGGCACAGATACGCAGTATTTT,.,TRBV5-1,16,.,TRBJ2-3
CASSFAGETQYF,TGTGCCAGCAGCTTTGCCGGAGAGACCCAGTACTTC,.,TRBV5-6,12,.,TRBJ2-5
CASSERGLAGGLNEQFF,TGTGCCAGCAGCGAAAGGGGACTAGCGGGAGGGTTGAATGAGCAGTTCTTC,.,TRBV7-9,17,TRBD2,TRBJ2-1
CASSRADRGNNEQFF,TGTGCCAGCAGCCGGGCGGACAGGGGGAACAATGAGCAGTTCTTC,once,TRBV3-1/TRBV3-2,15,TRBD1,TRBJ2-1
CASSPSRGEQYF,TGTGCCAGCTCACCATCCAGGGGCGAGCAGTACTTC,.,TRBV18,12,.,TRBJ2-7
CASSEGTSGYYEQYF,TGTGCCAGCAGCGAGGGGACTAGCGGGTACTACGAGCAGTACTTC,many,TRBV9,15,TRBD2,TRBJ2-7
CASSQLRRTQETQYF,TGTGCCAGCAGCCAACTGAGGCGTACGCAAGAGACCCAGTACTTC,few,TRBV3-1/TRBV3-2,15,.,TRBJ2-5
CASSRSGRGSKQYF,TGTGCCAGCAGCCGTAGCGGGAGGGGCTCAAAGCAGTACTTC,.,TRBV6-5,14,TRBD2,TRBJ2-7
CASSAPGVAKNIQYF,TGTGCCAGCAGCGCCCCGGGAGTAGCCAAAAACATTCAGTACTTC,once,TRBV21-1,15,.,TRBJ2-4
CASSPRGEQYF,TGTGCCAGCAGCCCCCGAGGGGAGCAGTACTTC,.,TRBV7-3,11,.,TRBJ2-7
CATGREGNEQFF,TGCGCCACGGGGAGGGAAGGGAATGAGCAGTTCTTC,.,TRBV5-1,12,TRBD2,TRBJ2-1
CASSETSGLYNEQFF,TGTGCCAGCAGCGAGACTAGCGGCCTTTACAATGAGCAGTTCTTC,.,TRBV7-9,15,TRBD2,TRBJ2-1
CASSRGQGGQPQHF,TGTGCCAGCAGTCGAGGACAGGGGGGTCAGCCCCAGCATTTT,.,TRBV28,14,TRBD1,TRBJ1-5
CASTRTSKPSEQFF,TGTGCCAGCACCAGGACATCTAAACCTTCTGAGCAGTTCTTC,.,TRBV2,14,.,TRBJ2-1
CASSLIPEGEQFF,TGTGCCAGCAGCCTAATCCCAGAGGGTGAGCAGTTCTTC,.,TRBV3-1/TRBV3-2,13,.,TRBJ2-1
CASSLGGGTEAFF,TGCGCCAGCAGCTTGGGGGGAGGAACTGAAGCTTTCTTT,few,TRBV5-1,13,.,TRBJ1-1
CASGLAYTEAFF,TGTGCTAGTGGTTTGGCCTACACTGAAGCTTTCTTT,few,TRBV12-5,12,.,TRBJ1-1
CSVTDTLAKNIQYF,TGCAGCGTTACGGACACCCTAGCCAAAAACATTCAGTACTTC,few,TRBV29-1,14,.,TRBJ2-4
CASSLMEGQETQYF,TGTGCCAGCAGTTTGATGGAGGGACAAGAGACCCAGTACTTC,.,TRBV27,14,.,TRBJ2-5
CASGLTGSYNEQFF,TGTGCCAGCGGACTGACAGGTTCCTACAATGAGCAGTTCTTC,.,TRBV6-5,14,.,TRBJ2-1
CAISEPEGGRTDTQYF,TGTGCCATCAGTGAGCCCGAGGGCGGGAGAACAGATACGCAGTATTTT,.,TRBV10-3,16,TRBD2,TRBJ2-3
CASSLGSSGNSPLHF,TGTGCCAGCAGCTTAGGTAGCTCGGGAAATTCACCCCTCCACTTT,.,TRBV7-9,15,.,TRBJ1-6
CASSFGETDEQYF,TGTGCCAGCAGTTTCGGGGAAACAGACGAGCAGTACTTC,.,TRBV12-3/TRBV12-4,13,.,TRBJ2-7
CASSLVQGSEAFF,TGCGCCAGCAGCTTGGTCCAGGGGTCTGAAGCTTTCTTT,.,TRBV5-1,13,.,TRBJ1-1
CASSSPGLITYEQYF,TGTGCCAGCAGCTCCCCGGGACTAATAACCTACGAGCAGTACTTC,.,TRBV5-4,15,TRBD2,TRBJ2-7
CASSSLRSRGYEPQHF,TGTGCCAGCAGCTCTCTTCGGTCGCGGGGATATGAGCCCCAGCATTTT,.,TRBV5-8,16,.,TRBJ1-5
CASTSGSWNEQFF,TGTGCCAGTACTAGCGGGAGTTGGAATGAGCAGTTCTTC,.,TRBV19,13,TRBD2,TRBJ2-1
CASSVEREQYF,TGTGCCAGCAGCGTGGAGCGCGAGCAGTACTTC,.,TRBV9,11,.,TRBJ2-7
CASSQEGQANTDTQYF,TGCGCCAGCAGCCAAGAGGGCCAGGCGAACACAGATACGCAGTATTTT,.,TRBV4-1,16,.,TRBJ2-3
CASTPTQGLAGGAYNEQFF,TGTGCCAGCACCCCGACCCAGGGACTAGCGGGAGGGGCATACAATGAGCAGTTCTTC,.,TRBV7-9,19,TRBD2,TRBJ2-1